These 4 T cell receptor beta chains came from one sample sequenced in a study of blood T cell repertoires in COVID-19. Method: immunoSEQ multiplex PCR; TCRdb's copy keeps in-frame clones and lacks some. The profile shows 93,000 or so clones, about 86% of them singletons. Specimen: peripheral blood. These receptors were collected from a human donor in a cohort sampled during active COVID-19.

The CDR3 region is CASSTRDRANSPLHF. DNA of the CDR3: TGTGCCAGCAGTACCCGGGACAGGGCGAATTCACCCCTCCACTTT. V and J are TRBV28 and TRBJ1-6, with 9 bases lining up with TRBD1. The ends lost 5 bases at V and 7 bases at J; junction bases unmatched: 6. This CDR3 is built from 15 residues. CDR1 is MDHEN, CDR2 SYDVKM, per germline.

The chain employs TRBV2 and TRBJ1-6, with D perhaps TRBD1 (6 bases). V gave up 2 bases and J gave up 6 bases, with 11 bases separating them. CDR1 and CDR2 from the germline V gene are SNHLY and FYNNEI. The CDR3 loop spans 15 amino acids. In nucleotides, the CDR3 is TGTGCCAGCAGTGAAATAGTCAGGGGTAATTCACCCCTCCACTTT. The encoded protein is CASSEIVRGNSPLHF.

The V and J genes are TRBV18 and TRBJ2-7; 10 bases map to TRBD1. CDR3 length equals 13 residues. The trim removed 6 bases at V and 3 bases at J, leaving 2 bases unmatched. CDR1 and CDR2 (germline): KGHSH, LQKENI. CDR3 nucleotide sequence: TGTGCCAGCTCCGGGACAGGGGACTACGAGCAGTACTTC. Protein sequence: CASSGTGDYEQYF.

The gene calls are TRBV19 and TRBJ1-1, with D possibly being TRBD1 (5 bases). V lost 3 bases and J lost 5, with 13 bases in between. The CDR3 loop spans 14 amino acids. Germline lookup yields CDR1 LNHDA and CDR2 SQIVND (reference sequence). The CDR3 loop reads CASSMWTKGTEAFF. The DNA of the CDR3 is TGTGCCAGTAGTATGTGGACAAAGGGGACTGAAGCTTTCTTT. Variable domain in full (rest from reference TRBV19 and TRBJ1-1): DGGITQSPKYLFRKEGQNVTLSCEQNLNHDAMYWYRQDPGQGLRLIYYSQIVNDFQKGDIAEGYSVSREKKESFPLTVTSAQKNPTAFYLCASSMWTKGTEAFFGQGTRLTVV.